The next 22 T cell receptor beta chains were all read from a single sample in a study of breast tumors, draining lymph nodes, adjacent tissues. TCRdb passed the multiplex PCR reads through MiXCR, listing each CDR3 protein once. The table includes about 270,000 distinct CDR3 sequences, around 30% detected once. The lymph nodes were axillary draining lymph nodes from breast cancer patients. The sample taken for sequencing was axillary lymph node tissue. Receptors originate from a female donor with breast cancer. Some clones in this sample may be carry-over from other donors' samples.

This clonotype was seen at least ten times. The chain links TRBV10-2 to TRBJ2-3, with D possibly matching TRBD2 (6 bases). This CDR3 is built from 14 residues. V lost 11 bases, J lost 0 bases, and 15 bases lay in between. CDR1 WSHSY and CDR2 SAAADI come from the germline V gene. CDR3 in amino acids: CAARAGTSTDTQYF. In DNA form, the CDR3 reads TGCGCCGCCAGGGCCGGGACTAGCACAGATACGCAGTATTTT.

This clonotype was observed at least ten times. The chain has TRBV5-1 and TRBJ1-3, with no clear D. With 1 base removed from V and 0 bases from J, the gap between germline ends came to 8 bases. The CDR3 is 15 amino acids. The germline CDR1 and CDR2 sequences are SGHRS and YFSETQ. CDR3 protein: CASSLWGSSGNTIYF. CDR3 nucleotides: TGCGCCAGCAGCTTGTGGGGATCCTCTGGAAACACCATATATTTT.

For this clonotype: It may be a read error: a sequence one base away is much more abundant. The chain couples TRBV2 to TRBJ2-5; 11 bases fit TRBD2. Germline V gene data show CDR1 as SNHLY and CDR2 as FYNNEI. The CDR3 has 16 residues. The CDR3 loop is CASSEGLAGGGETQHF. CDR3 nucleotides: TGTGCCAGCAGTGAAGGGCTAGCGGGAGGAGGGGAGACCCAGCACTTC.

The table lists this clonotype with many counts. The chain employs TRBV9 and TRBJ2-1; weak D call: TRBD1 (5 bases). This CDR3 comprises 15 residues. Germline CDR1 and CDR2: SGDLS and YYNGEE. V lost 4 bases and J 2 bases, leaving 13 bases between the germline ends. The CDR3 reads CASSPSGAPYNEQFF. The CDR3 DNA follows: TGTGCCAGCAGCCCGAGTGGGGCCCCCTACAATGAGCAGTTCTTC.

This clonotype has more than one count but fewer than ten. A read error is likely, as this CDR3 ends without the conserved phenylalanine or tryptophan. This chain links TRBV11-3 with TRBJ2-1; no clear D. Trimming shortened V by 0 bases and J by 4 bases, and 7 bases separated the two germline ends. The germline gives CDR1 SGHNT, CDR2 YENEEA. The CDR3 totals 14 residues. CDR3: CASSLEGRYNEQFL. Written as DNA, the CDR3 is TGTGCCAGCAGCTTAGAAGGGCGGTACAATGAGCAGTTCCTC.

The chain is built from TRBV3-1 and TRBJ2-7; possible D gene TRBD2, 6 bases. Germline CDR1 is LGHDT and CDR2 is YNNKEL (reference sequence). Deletions cut 1 base from V and 5 bases from J, with 9 bases between. CDR3 length: 13 amino acids. CDR3 in amino acids: CASSQARENEQYF. As DNA, the CDR3 is TGTGCCAGCAGCCAAGCCCGGGAGAACGAGCAGTACTTC.

Comments on this clonotype: With a much larger clone just one base away, this may be a read error. The V call is TRBV20-1, the J call TRBJ2-7; 11 positions agree with TRBD2. CDR3 length: 14 residues. V was pared by 5 bases and J by 6 bases, with 9 bases of the junction left unmatched. Germline V CDR1 and CDR2: DFQATT, SNEGSKA (reference sequence). The CDR3 DNA is TGCAGTGCTCATATAGCGGGAGGGATCTCCGAGCAGTACTTC. Translation gives CSAHIAGGISEQYF.

As concerns this clonotype: A much larger clone lies one base from this, so it may be a read error. The rearrangement uses TRBV12-3 or TRBV12-4 and TRBJ2-7; D is perhaps TRBD1 or TRBD2 (5 bases each). The CDR3 is made up of 15 amino acids. The V end was cut by 3 bases, the J end by 6 bases, with 18 bases between. The CDR3 DNA sequence: TGTGCCAGCAGTTTCGGGGCTTCCCCAGTGGGCGAGCAGTACTTC. This sequence encodes CASSFGASPVGEQYF.

This clonotype came up a few times. One junction end disagrees with the germline gene, perhaps due to a read error. This chain uses TRBV18 with TRBJ2-7; 14 bases map to TRBD2. This CDR3 comprises 15 residues. Germline CDR1 is KGHSH and CDR2 is LQKENI. Here the CDR3 DNA reads TGTGCCAGCTCACCTAACCGACTAGCGGGAGGGCCTGTCAACTTC. It encodes CASSPNRLAGGPVNF.

The chain carries TRBV27 and TRBJ2-5, with 10 bases lining up with TRBD2. V shed 2 bases, J shed 0 bases, and the junction held 18 bases outside the gene matches. The V gene's germline CDR1 is MNHEY and CDR2 SMNVEV (reference sequence). CDR3 size: 21 residues. CDR3 nucleotides: TGTGCCAGCAGTTTAGTGGGCGTTAGCGGGAGGAGGGTTGGGTACCAAGAGACCCAGTACTTC. This gives the protein CASSLVGVSGRRVGYQETQYF.

This clonotype was recorded at least ten times. This sequence joins TRBV6-5 and TRBJ1-2; D ambiguous. Trimming left V 4 bases short and J 4 bases short, with 16 bases between. Germline V gene data show CDR1 as MNHEY and CDR2 as SVGAGI. This CDR3 has 15 amino acids. CDR3 sequence: CASSSPRAYFYGYTF. The CDR3 coding sequence is TGTGCCAGCAGTTCCCCAAGGGCCTACTTCTATGGCTACACCTTC.

This clonotype was seen once. It may be a read error: a sequence one base away is much more abundant. The rearrangement joins TRBV20-1 to TRBJ2-5; perhaps TRBD1 as D (7 bases). Germline loops: CDR1 DFQATT, CDR2 SNEGSKA (reference sequence). The CDR3 is made up of 18 amino acids. In DNA, the CDR3 is TGCAGTGCTAGAGGGACTAATGGGACAGTTATCAGACAAGAGACCCAGTGCTTC. Encoded protein: CSARGTNGTVIRQETQCF.

This clonotype was seen at least ten times. V is TRBV12-3 or TRBV12-4 and J is TRBJ1-5; 7 bases line up with TRBD1. The CDR3 consists of 15 residues. V trimming: 0 bases; J trimming: 4 bases; junction bases outside the gene matches: 3. CDR3 in DNA: TGTGCCAGCAGTTTAGCCGGGGACAGTAATCAGCCCCAGCATTTT. Translation gives CASSLAGDSNQPQHF.

V is TRBV6-2 or TRBV6-3 and J is TRBJ2-3; D gene uncertain. The germline V and J ends were trimmed by 2 bases and 7 bases, with 4 bases remaining between them. CDR3 length equals 11 residues. In germline, CDR1 is MNHEY, CDR2 SVGEGT. CDR3 loop: CASSYGNTQYF. The CDR3 nucleotides are TGTGCCAGCAGTTACGGAAATACGCAGTATTTT.

In this sample, this clonotype turned up many times. This rearrangement joins TRBV19 to TRBJ2-7, with no clear D. This CDR3 spans 13 amino acids. CDR1 and CDR2 (germline): LNHDA, SQIVND (reference sequence). V lost 1 base and J 3 bases, leaving 7 bases between the germline ends. The CDR3 region is CASSIVAFYEQYF. The CDR3, as DNA: TGTGCCAGTAGTATAGTTGCGTTCTACGAGCAGTACTTC.

Turning to this clonotype: This sequence may be a read error, since a much larger clone differs from it by one base. The V and J genes are TRBV6-4 and TRBJ2-5; D is possibly TRBD1 or TRBD2 (5 bases each). This CDR3 comprises 13 residues. Germline assignment: CDR1 MRHNA and CDR2 SNTAGT. This chain's CDR3 is CASGDWGIETQYF. The DNA of the CDR3 is TGTGCCAGCGGTGACTGGGGGATTGAGACCCAGTACTTC.

This sequence joins TRBV2 and TRBJ2-3; possible D gene TRBD2, 7 bases. Looked up from germline, CDR1 is SNHLY and CDR2 is FYNNEI. The CDR3 length is 14 residues. Trimming pared 8 bases from V and 6 bases from J, leaving 18 bases between. Here the CDR3 reads CASRKQGGPDTQYF. The CDR3 coding sequence is TGTGCCAGCCGCAAACAGGGAGGGCCGGATACGCAGTATTTT.

This clonotype has ten or more counts. The chain employs TRBV2 and TRBJ2-5; 15 bases line up with TRBD2. The V gene end was trimmed by 7 bases and the J gene end by 6 bases; junction bases not matched to a gene: 6. This CDR3 comprises 15 residues. CDR1 and CDR2 (germline): SNHLY, FYNNEI. CDR3 in amino acids: CASMGTSGRMKTQYF. As DNA, the CDR3 is TGTGCCAGCATGGGGACTAGCGGGAGGATGAAGACCCAGTACTTC.

This clonotype was recorded at least ten times. The chain uses TRBV15 and TRBJ2-5; TRBD2 matches at 10 bases. V lost 0 bases and J lost 2; bases outside the gene matches: 0. This CDR3 has 15 amino acids. CDR1 LNHNV and CDR2 YYDKDF come from the germline V gene (reference sequence). The CDR3 DNA reads as TGTGCCACCAGCAGAGATAGCGGGAGGCAAGAGACCCAGTACTTC. Amino acid sequence: CATSRDSGRQETQYF.

Concerning this clonotype: Being one base from a much bigger clone, this may be a read error. The chain's CDR3 is CAGSFRAAATGELFF. For the CDR3, the DNA is TGTGCCGGCAGCTTTAGGGCGGCCGCCACCGGGGAGCTGTTTTTT. The V gene is TRBV11-1, the J gene TRBJ2-2; D is unclear. CDR3 length: 15 amino acids. CDR1 is SGHAT, CDR2 FQDESV, per germline (reference sequence). Looking up the rest from reference TRBV11-1 and TRBJ2-2 gives the full variable domain: EAEVAQSPRYKITEKSQAVAFWCDPISGHATLYWYRQILGQGPELLVQFQDESVVDDSQLPKDRFSAERLKGVDSTLKIQPAELGDSAMYLCAGSFRAAATGELFFGEGSRLTVL.

In this sample, this clonotype turned up many times. The rearrangement uses TRBV11-1 and TRBJ2-5, with 8 bases that match TRBD1. The CDR3 sequence is 18 residues long. Germline CDR1 and CDR2: SGHAT and FQDESV (reference sequence). J gave up 4 bases and V 3 bases, and 16 bases lay outside the gene matches. CDR3 sequence (DNA): TGTGCCAGCAGCTTCAGGCAGGGGGCGCCGGGGGACCCAGAGACCCAGTACTTC. It codes for CASSFRQGAPGDPETQYF.

The chain carries TRBV19 and TRBJ1-5; 9 bases map to TRBD1. Germline trimming cut 6 bases from V and 3 bases from J; bases unmatched to any gene: 9. Germline V gene sequence: CDR1 LNHDA, CDR2 SQIVND (reference sequence). The CDR3 sequence is 16 residues long. CDR3 nucleotides: TGTGCCAGTAGACCAGCGGGACAGGGCGACAATCAGCCCCAGCATTTT. Translating it yields CASRPAGQGDNQPQHF.